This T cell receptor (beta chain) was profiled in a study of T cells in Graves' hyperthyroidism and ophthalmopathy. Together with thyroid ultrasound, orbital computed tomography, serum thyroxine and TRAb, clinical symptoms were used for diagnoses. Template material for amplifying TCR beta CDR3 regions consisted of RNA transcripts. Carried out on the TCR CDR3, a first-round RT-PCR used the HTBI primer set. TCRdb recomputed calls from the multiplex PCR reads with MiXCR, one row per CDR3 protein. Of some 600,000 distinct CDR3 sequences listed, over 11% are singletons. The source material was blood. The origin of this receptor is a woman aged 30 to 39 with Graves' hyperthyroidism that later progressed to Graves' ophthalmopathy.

CDR3 in amino acids: CSEQGPYEQYF. The CDR3 bases are TGCAGTGAGCAGGGGCCCTACGAGCAGTACTTC. V and J are TRBV20-1 and TRBJ2-7, with D tentatively TRBD1 (6 bases). Trimming removed 7 bases at V and 2 bases at J, with 9 bases between. Germline V CDR1 and CDR2: DFQATT, SNEGSKA (reference sequence). This CDR3 comprises 11 residues.